This note documents a single TCR beta chain sequence. What antigen it recognizes has not been identified. Base qualities are not recorded, but no much larger clone differs from it by a single base. The data derive from a study of early T cells in non-severe SARS-CoV-2 infection (TCRdb year 2021). As for the study more broadly: Because TCR sequencing was done on bulk RNA from unsorted whole blood, the alpha and beta chains could not be paired.

A case-control design nested within a healthcare worker cohort in London, UK, was used, with weekly nasopharyngeal swab PCR tests and blood sampling performed. Healthcare workers were enrolled in the week of the UK lockdown, from 23 to 31 March 2020, and were followed every week for up to about 16 weeks. The full study reports these points: VDJdb matching was skewed toward anti-spike CD8 responses and likely underestimated virus-specific expansions by missing private and CD4 specificities.

The CDR3 holds 18 amino acids from the cysteine to the phenylalanine. Only the CDR3 part of the read is kept: 54 bases, read in frame from the first base. For this chain, trimming is 5 bases at the V end and 0 bases at the J end, and the number of junction bases without a gene match is 10. Based on the germline V gene (reference sequence), the CDR1 and CDR2 sequences are MNHEY and SMNVEV. Library preparation employed 5' RACE. TCRdb names NextSeq 500 as the instrument used. Unique molecular identifiers were attached to individual cDNA molecules in the TCR library protocol so that sequencing error and PCR bias could be corrected. TCR alpha and beta chains were both sequenced, and the abundances of alpha and beta sequences in each sample were closely correlated with each other. The study's own analysis went as follows. Decombinator V4 was used to perform V gene, J gene and CDR3 annotation of TCR sequences. Expanded TCRs were defined as changing significantly between any two time points under a Poisson model with p below 0.0001. Abundances of TCRs were expressed as counts per million after normalisation to the total number of TCRs sequenced in each sample. TRAV1-2 paired with TRAJ12, TRAJ20 or TRAJ33 defined MAIT TCRs, while TRAV10 paired with TRAJ18 defined iNKT TCRs. VDJdb, accessed on 1 November 2021, was searched for TCRs annotated for CMV, EBV and SARS-CoV-2, and TCRs annotated for more than one antigen were excluded. TCRdb reworked the public reads: Q25 trimming with fastp, MiXCR clone assembly, productive beta chains retained. CDR3 protein duplicates are merged, each entry listing the most common genes and DNA. The V and J calls and clone size are TCRdb's, not the authors'. This sample comprises 70,000 to 85,000 distinct CDR3 sequences, 9% to 15% of them detected only once. About 7% of the sample goes to the ten largest clones.

Recombination joined TRBV27 with TRBJ2-7, with 13 bases aligning to TRBD2. The receptor was isolated from an adult who was a healthcare worker with PCR-confirmed SARS-CoV-2 infection or an uninfected control (not recorded which). The material sequenced was whole blood. The CDR3 region has the sequence CASSLGLAGRLGSYEQYF. The bases read TGTGCCAGCAGTCTGGGACTAGCGGGACGCCTAGGCTCCTACGAGCAGTACTTC.